This is a list of T cell receptor beta chains from one sample in a study of cytomegalovirus exposure and HLA in healthy donors. Sequenced by immunoSEQ multiplex PCR; TCRdb stores in-frame clones only, minus some. The sample's table shows some 64,000 clones. The sequencing sample was made of PBMCs. The source is a woman in her thirties in good health and CMV-seronegative. CDR3s leave out the opening cysteine and the closing phenylalanine or tryptophan. Each record gives: CDR3 protein, V gene, J gene, CDR3 length.

CDR3aa: ASRPPGGVGEQY
v_gene: TRBV6-1
j_gene: TRBJ2-7
len: 12

CDR3aa: ASSEGPQPGEQY
v_gene: TRBV6-1
j_gene: TRBJ2-7
len: 12

CDR3aa: ASSEQLAGGTDTQY
v_gene: TRBV6-1
j_gene: TRBJ2-3
len: 14

CDR3aa: ASSVTGTGGGETQY
v_gene: TRBV5-1
j_gene: TRBJ2-5
len: 14

CDR3aa: AWSVQGVGAQH
v_gene: TRBV30
j_gene: TRBJ1-5
len: 11

CDR3aa: ASSLGAGTYEQY
v_gene: TRBV13
j_gene: TRBJ2-7
len: 12

CDR3aa: ASSPGTGYGYT
v_gene: TRBV5-5
j_gene: TRBJ1-2
len: 11

CDR3aa: SGANHNEQF
v_gene: TRBV20-1
j_gene: TRBJ2-1
len: 9

CDR3aa: ASSTHRGGVTDTQY
v_gene: TRBV5-1
j_gene: TRBJ2-3
len: 14

CDR3aa: ASRGTGTYEQY
v_gene: TRBV4-1
j_gene: TRBJ2-7
len: 11

CDR3aa: ASSPPGFPTGSYEQY
v_gene: TRBV18
j_gene: TRBJ2-7
len: 15

CDR3aa: ASRNILGQGVAYGYT
v_gene: TRBV5-4
j_gene: TRBJ1-2
len: 15

CDR3aa: ASSPPGNEQY
v_gene: TRBV27
j_gene: TRBJ2-7
len: 10

CDR3aa: ASSLGAGGYGELF
v_gene: TRBV28
j_gene: TRBJ2-2
len: 13

CDR3aa: ASSHNGGITEAF
v_gene: TRBV6-1
j_gene: TRBJ1-1
len: 12

CDR3aa: ASSPQGSPLH
v_gene: TRBV11-2
j_gene: TRBJ1-6
len: 10

CDR3aa: ASRVGPNTGELF
v_gene: TRBV28
j_gene: TRBJ2-2
len: 12

CDR3aa: ASSPFPLSGGRTDTQY
v_gene: TRBV19
j_gene: TRBJ2-3
len: 16

CDR3aa: ASSDRDRTYEQY
v_gene: TRBV6-1
j_gene: TRBJ2-7
len: 12

CDR3aa: ASSQDPPGHPGADTQY
v_gene: TRBV4-3
j_gene: TRBJ2-3
len: 16

CDR3aa: ASSYFIMGAPDTQY
v_gene: TRBV5-6
j_gene: TRBJ2-3
len: 14

CDR3aa: ASSFGLAGGYEQY
v_gene: TRBV6-6
j_gene: TRBJ2-7
len: 13

CDR3aa: ASSEGLYNEQF
v_gene: TRBV2
j_gene: TRBJ2-1
len: 11

CDR3aa: ASSMTPANYGYT
v_gene: TRBV28
j_gene: TRBJ1-2
len: 12

CDR3aa: ASSQEAASRGGELF
v_gene: TRBV4-1
j_gene: TRBJ2-2
len: 14

CDR3aa: ARRENGANVLT
v_gene: TRBV5-8
j_gene: TRBJ2-6
len: 11

CDR3aa: ASSIAVFTYEQY
v_gene: TRBV19
j_gene: TRBJ2-7
len: 12

CDR3aa: ASSLVLAGHGELF
v_gene: TRBV5-6
j_gene: TRBJ2-2
len: 13

CDR3aa: ASSYLGLANEQF
v_gene: TRBV6-5
j_gene: TRBJ2-1
len: 12

CDR3aa: ASGAGTAENSPLH
v_gene: TRBV5-1
j_gene: TRBJ1-6
len: 13

CDR3aa: ASSLGADSSYEQY
v_gene: TRBV27
j_gene: TRBJ2-7
len: 13

CDR3aa: ASSQDRMGPSGNTIY
v_gene: TRBV4-2
j_gene: TRBJ1-3
len: 15

CDR3aa: ASSQRDSTYNSPLH
v_gene: TRBV4-3
j_gene: TRBJ1-6
len: 14

CDR3aa: SVGLAGAYNEQF
v_gene: TRBV29-1
j_gene: TRBJ2-1
len: 12

CDR3aa: ASSRRQGPDIQY
v_gene: TRBV11-2
j_gene: TRBJ2-4
len: 12

CDR3aa: ASLLGGWNHEQY
v_gene: TRBV6-1
j_gene: TRBJ2-7
len: 12

CDR3aa: ASSLRGTAASGNTIY
v_gene: TRBV28
j_gene: TRBJ1-3
len: 15

CDR3aa: ASKGRQGSTIY
v_gene: TRBV9
j_gene: TRBJ1-3
len: 11

CDR3aa: ASSPGTASSPLH
v_gene: TRBV18
j_gene: TRBJ1-6
len: 12

CDR3aa: ASSVAGGISYNEQF
v_gene: TRBV9
j_gene: TRBJ2-1
len: 14

CDR3aa: ASSLGTSASSYEQY
v_gene: TRBV7-9
j_gene: TRBJ2-7
len: 14

CDR3aa: SVAGAGELF
v_gene: TRBV29-1
j_gene: TRBJ2-2
len: 9

CDR3aa: ASSPDRVPNQPQH
v_gene: TRBV18
j_gene: TRBJ1-5
len: 13

CDR3aa: ALQGGVMNTEAF
v_gene: TRBV30
j_gene: TRBJ1-1
len: 12

CDR3aa: ASAQGTEAF
v_gene: TRBV6-5
j_gene: TRBJ1-1
len: 9